The present T cell receptor beta chain was sequenced within a study of human T cells and chemical hapten exposure. Study-wide background: Patients, predominantly female, presented with alopecia areata, totalis or universalis.

Study-wide results and limits: Donors, who had alopecia, may show an immune response that differs from healthy people's.

Time point indicated: patch test 1, 2 weeks after DPC sensitization. Treatment: therapeutic diphenylcyclopropenone sensitization with weekly scalp DPC. The V gene lost 6 bases and the J gene lost 5 bases, with 22 bases spanning the gap. The CDR3 totals 16 residues. Individual cDNA molecules received unique molecular identifiers in the library. TCRdb ran MiXCR on the RACE reads and lists one entry per CDR3 protein. The table lists approximately 90,000 distinct CDR3 sequences, around 12% of them singletons. With respect to this clonotype: Its antigen is still unknown.

This clonotype was obtained from a woman in her 40s with alopecia areata. Some clones in this sample may be carry-over from other donors' samples. Sequences were derived from whole blood, sampled in connection with sensitization to the hapten diphenylcyclopropenone (DPC). This chain links TRBV12-3 or TRBV12-4 with TRBJ1-2, with D tentatively TRBD1 (5 bases). This chain's CDR3 is CASSSGTGVTQYGYTF. DNA for the CDR3: TGTGCCAGCAGCTCCGGGACGGGGGTGACTCAATATGGCTACACCTTC.